The rows below give T cell receptor beta chains drawn from one sample of a study of molecular identifiers for immune sequencing clone quantification. TCRdb recomputed calls from the PCR reads with MiXCR, one row per CDR3 protein. Of fewer than 350,000 distinct CDR3 sequences in the sample, around 21% were seen once. Sequenced material: naive CD8+ T cells from blood, with Jurkat cell RNA spiked in. These receptors all stem from a human donor in good health. Some libraries in this study had Jurkat cell RNA spiked in. CDR3s include the opening cysteine and the closing phenylalanine or tryptophan. The order of the fields is clone size, V gene, J gene, CDR3 protein. A row's size may be missing; if present it is once, few, many or a size class.

>once|TRBV7-9|TRBJ2-5
CASSSYSGFQETQYF
>many|TRBV7-9|TRBJ2-2
CASSLGTGENTGELFF
>many|TRBV15|TRBJ1-1
CATSPGQGYTEAFF
>many|TRBV15|TRBJ2-7
CATSLNRDTTYEQYF
>few|TRBV4-3|TRBJ2-1
CASSRRGGRVSYNEQFF
>many|TRBV5-6|TRBJ2-7
CASSLSRDSAYEQYF
>many|TRBV20-1|TRBJ2-3
CSAYRTGTGLTDTQYF
>many|TRBV27|TRBJ2-5
CASSLQGQETQYF
>-|TRBV14|TRBJ2-3
CASSRLGRSTDTQYF
>many|TRBV27|TRBJ2-5
CASSLSLRPSETQYF
>many|TRBV29-1|TRBJ1-1
CSVAMNTEAFF
>many|TRBV29-1|TRBJ1-5
CSVNTGVNQPQHF
>-|TRBV4-3|TRBJ2-7
CASSQDRSYERYF
>many|TRBV4-1|TRBJ2-7
CASSPDRQGLTYEQYF
>-|TRBV2|TRBJ2-5
CASSRQGQETQYF
>many|TRBV5-1|TRBJ1-1
CASSPRQGDTEAFF
>few|TRBV20-1|TRBJ2-7
CSARDPGQGGEQYF
>many|TRBV7-9|TRBJ2-3
CASSFDRGGDTQYF
>few|TRBV9|TRBJ1-3
CASSVPRDTIYF
>many|TRBV2|TRBJ2-7
CASSEGDRGKQYF
>many|TRBV4-3|TRBJ2-7
CASSLWDRGYEQYF
>many|TRBV5-4|TRBJ1-1
CASSSGVTAEAFF
>-|TRBV6-2/TRBV6-3|TRBJ2-1
CASSHGQGGLSSYNEQFF
>many|TRBV5-1|TRBJ2-7
CASSLRPEQYF
>-|TRBV28|TRBJ2-7
CASSFFSGAYEQYF
>-|TRBV6-2/TRBV6-3|TRBJ2-7
CASSISSYEQYF
>many|TRBV7-2|TRBJ1-1
CASSLVTDSEAFF
>many|TRBV6-5|TRBJ2-5
CASSRTDQETQYF
>many|TRBV12-3/TRBV12-4|TRBJ1-1
CASSLWGNTEAFF
>many|TRBV7-6|TRBJ2-1
CASSQGTVSYNEQFF
>many|TRBV28|TRBJ2-3
CASSLPDTTDTQYF
>-|TRBV28|TRBJ1-5
CASSFGWGVQPQHF